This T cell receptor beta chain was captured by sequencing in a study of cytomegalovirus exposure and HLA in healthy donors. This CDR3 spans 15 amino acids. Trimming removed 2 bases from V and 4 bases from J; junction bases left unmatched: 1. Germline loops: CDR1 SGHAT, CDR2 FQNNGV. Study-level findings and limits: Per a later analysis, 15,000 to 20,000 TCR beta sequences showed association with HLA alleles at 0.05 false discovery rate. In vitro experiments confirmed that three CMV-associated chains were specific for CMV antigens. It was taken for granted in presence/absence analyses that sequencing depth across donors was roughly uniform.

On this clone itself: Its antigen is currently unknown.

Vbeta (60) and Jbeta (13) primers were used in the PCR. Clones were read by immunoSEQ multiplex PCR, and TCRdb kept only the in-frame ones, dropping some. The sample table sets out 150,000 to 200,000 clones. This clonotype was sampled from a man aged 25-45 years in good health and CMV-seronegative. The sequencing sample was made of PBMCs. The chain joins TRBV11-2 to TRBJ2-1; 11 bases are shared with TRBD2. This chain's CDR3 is CASSLLAGGYNEQFF. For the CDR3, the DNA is TGTGCCAGCAGCTTATTAGCGGGAGGGTACAATGAGCAGTTCTTC.